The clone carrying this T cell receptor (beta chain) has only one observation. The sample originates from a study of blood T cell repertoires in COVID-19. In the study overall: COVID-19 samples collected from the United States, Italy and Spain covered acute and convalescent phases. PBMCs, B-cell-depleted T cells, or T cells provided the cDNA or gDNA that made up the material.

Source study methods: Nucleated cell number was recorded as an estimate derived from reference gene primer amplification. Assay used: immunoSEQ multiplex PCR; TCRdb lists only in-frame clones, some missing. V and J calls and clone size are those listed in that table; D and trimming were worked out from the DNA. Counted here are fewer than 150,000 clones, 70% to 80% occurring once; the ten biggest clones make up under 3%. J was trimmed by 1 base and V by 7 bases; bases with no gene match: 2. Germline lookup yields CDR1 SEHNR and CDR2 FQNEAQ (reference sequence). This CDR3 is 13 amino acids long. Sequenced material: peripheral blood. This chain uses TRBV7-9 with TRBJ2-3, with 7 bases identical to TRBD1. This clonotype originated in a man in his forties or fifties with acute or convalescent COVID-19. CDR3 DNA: TGTGCCAGCAATACAGGGGGCACAGATACGCAGTATTTT. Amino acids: CASNTGGTDTQYF.